This is a list of T cell receptor beta chains from one sample in a study of T cells in Graves' hyperthyroidism and ophthalmopathy. A single record per CDR3 protein comes from TCRdb applying MiXCR to the multiplex PCR reads. The sample lists about 500,000 distinct CDR3 sequences, around 17% occurring once. The sample comprised blood. The receptors come from a woman aged 18-35 years with Graves' hyperthyroidism. CDR3s include the opening cysteine and the closing phenylalanine or tryptophan. D genes are given only for firm matches. Part of the rows lack a size; the others show once, few, many or a class for expanded clones.

CDR3 DNA | CDR3 protein | V gene | clone size | J gene | D gene
TGCAGTGCTCCGTACGTCGGGGCTAGCGGGCACACAGATACGCAGTATTTT | CSAPYVGASGHTDTQYF | TRBV20-1 | many | TRBJ2-3 | TRBD2
TGCAGTGCCGATCCAACTAGCGGAAGCTACAATGAGCAGTTCTTC | CSADPTSGSYNEQFF | TRBV20-1 | NA | TRBJ2-1 | TRBD2
TGTGCCAGCAGTTTACAGGGGCCTCAAGAGACCCAGTACTTC | CASSLQGPQETQYF | TRBV28 | many | TRBJ2-5 | NA
TGTGCCAGCACCTACCTCCAGCGCATAAACTCTGGGGCCAACGTCCTGACTTTC | CASTYLQRINSGANVLTF | TRBV6-1 | few | TRBJ2-6 | NA
TGCAGCGTTGAAGATGGATCAGCTATGAACACTGAAGCTTTCTTT | CSVEDGSAMNTEAFF | TRBV29-1 | many | TRBJ1-1 | NA
TGTGCCAGCAGTTTAGTGGCGCGAGGGGGAGAGCAGTACTTC | CASSLVARGGEQYF | TRBV12-3/TRBV12-4 | many | TRBJ2-7 | NA
TGCAGTGCCCCGACTAGCGTGCTACAAGAGACCCAGTACTTC | CSAPTSVLQETQYF | TRBV20-1 | many | TRBJ2-5 | TRBD2
TGTGCCAGCAGCTTGTATCCAGGGGGATTATACGAGCAGTACTTC | CASSLYPGGLYEQYF | TRBV7-2 | many | TRBJ2-7 | TRBD1
TGTGCCAGCAGCTTAGATAGGGCGCGTTACTTTAATGAAAAACTGTTTTTT | CASSLDRARYFNEKLFF | TRBV7-2 | many | TRBJ1-4 | NA
TGTGCCAGCAGCTCCTGGGGGGAAGGAAAAGAGACCCAGTACTTC | CASSSWGEGKETQYF | TRBV6-2/TRBV6-3 | NA | TRBJ2-5 | NA
TGTGCCAGCAGCTTACGGACTAGCGGGGGCCAAGAGACCCAGTACTTC | CASSLRTSGGQETQYF | TRBV7-2 | many | TRBJ2-5 | TRBD2
TGCGCCAGCAGCCGAGGACAGGGCAATGAAAAACTGTTTTTT | CASSRGQGNEKLFF | TRBV5-1 | few | TRBJ1-4 | TRBD1
TGTGCCAGCAGTCACGACAGGGGGCCCTCCTACGAGCAGTACTTC | CASSHDRGPSYEQYF | TRBV12-3/TRBV12-4 | many | TRBJ2-7 | TRBD1
TGTGCCAGCACCCGTCGATTGGGGGCGGATCAGCCCCAGCATTTT | CASTRRLGADQPQHF | TRBV28 | few | TRBJ1-5 | NA
TGCAGTGCTACCCTGACTGCCACTTGGGGGACTGAAGCTTTCTTT | CSATLTATWGTEAFF | TRBV20-1 | NA | TRBJ1-1 | NA
TGTGCCACCAGTGATAGGATTTTTGCAGGGAGGAACACCGGGGAGCTGTTTTTT | CATSDRIFAGRNTGELFF | TRBV24-1 | NA | TRBJ2-2 | NA
TGTGCCAGCAGCTTGGACAGCTTCTCCTACGAGCAGTACTTC | CASSLDSFSYEQYF | TRBV5-6 | few | TRBJ2-7 | NA
TGTGCCAGCAGCTTAGGTGGACTCATCGAGAATGAGCAGTTCTTC | CASSLGGLIENEQFF | TRBV7-9 | many | TRBJ2-1 | NA
TGTGCCACACTGTGGGGACCTGGAAACACCATATATTTT | CATLWGPGNTIYF | TRBV28 | many | TRBJ1-3 | NA
TGTGCCACCACAACTAGCGGGAGGGCCCGTGAGCAGTTCTTC | CATTTSGRAREQFF | TRBV12-3/TRBV12-4 | many | TRBJ2-1 | TRBD2
TGTGCCAGCAGTTTGGCGGGACACCCCACAGATACGCAGTATTTT | CASSLAGHPTDTQYF | TRBV12-3/TRBV12-4 | many | TRBJ2-3 | NA
TGTGCCAGCAGGCGCTTGGGACAGGGCACGAGGGATACGCAGTATTTT | CASRRLGQGTRDTQYF | TRBV6-1 | few | TRBJ2-3 | TRBD1
TGTGCCAGCAGCTTAGGACAACAGCAAGAGACCCAGTACTTC | CASSLGQQQETQYF | TRBV7-9 | NA | TRBJ2-5 | NA
TGTGCCATCAGTCGGGCTACTAGCGGCACAGATACGCAGTATTTT | CAISRATSGTDTQYF | TRBV10-3 | many | TRBJ2-3 | TRBD2
TGTGCCAGCAGTCTCCGGACTAGCGGGATCAACGAGCAGTACTTC | CASSLRTSGINEQYF | TRBV27 | few | TRBJ2-7 | TRBD2
TGCGCCAGCAGCGTGGCTGGGGGGCCTCAGCCCCAGCATTTT | CASSVAGGPQPQHF | TRBV5-1 | many | TRBJ1-5 | NA
TGCGCCAGCAGCCAAGTATCAGGGGTACTTGTAGATACGCAGTATTTT | CASSQVSGVLVDTQYF | TRBV4-1 | few | TRBJ2-3 | NA
TGTGCCAGCAGTGAATATCGGTGGGAGTGGAGGGATGAGCAGTTCTTC | CASSEYRWEWRDEQFF | TRBV6-1 | NA | TRBJ2-1 | NA
TGTGCCAGCAGTGGGACCCAGGGGGGCAAAAACATTCAGTACTTC | CASSGTQGGKNIQYF | TRBV28 | many | TRBJ2-4 | NA
TGCAGTGCCCCCATATTTGGGAACACTGAAGCTTTCTTT | CSAPIFGNTEAFF | TRBV20-1 | many | TRBJ1-1 | NA
TGTGCCTGGAGTGTACTGGCGTACACTGAAGCTTTCTTT | CAWSVLAYTEAFF | TRBV30 | many | TRBJ1-1 | NA
TGTGCCGGCAGTGGGGGATACAGGGGTAGCACAGATACGCAGTATTTT | CAGSGGYRGSTDTQYF | TRBV12-3/TRBV12-4 | NA | TRBJ2-3 | TRBD1
TGTGCCAGCAGCTTAAGGGCCGGGACCAATCAGCCCCAGCATTTT | CASSLRAGTNQPQHF | TRBV7-2 | many | TRBJ1-5 | NA
TGTGTCAGCAGTCTCCCCTGGGGACAGCAATCTAGCACAGATACGCAGTATTTT | CVSSLPWGQQSSTDTQYF | TRBV28 | few | TRBJ2-3 | TRBD1
TGCGCCAGCACCGACTACTCCTACGAGCAGTACTTC | CASTDYSYEQYF | TRBV10-2 | many | TRBJ2-7 | NA
TGTGCCAGTAGTATATTTGGGCAGGGGGGCTACGAGCAGTACTTC | CASSIFGQGGYEQYF | TRBV19 | few | TRBJ2-7 | NA
TGTGCCAGCAGTTACTCGACAGTAGCGGGAGGGCTGCGTGAGCAGTTCTTC | CASSYSTVAGGLREQFF | TRBV6-5 | NA | TRBJ2-1 | TRBD2
TGTGCCAGCTCCGCCCAGGGGCCGAACACTGAAGCTTTCTTT | CASSAQGPNTEAFF | TRBV18 | many | TRBJ1-1 | NA
TGTGCCAGCAGCTTAGATAGGGGTGAGCAGTTCTTC | CASSLDRGEQFF | TRBV11-2 | many | TRBJ2-1 | NA
TGTGCCAGCAGTTTGAGGGCCAAAGTTGTCGAGACCCAGTACTTC | CASSLRAKVVETQYF | TRBV28 | NA | TRBJ2-5 | NA
TGCGCCAGCAGCTCCCGGGACGGAAACACCGGGGAGCTGTTTTTT | CASSSRDGNTGELFF | TRBV5-1 | few | TRBJ2-2 | NA
TGTGCCAGCAGCGTAGGGAGGACAGGGCGGTCACCCCTCCACTTT | CASSVGRTGRSPLHF | TRBV9 | few | TRBJ1-6 | TRBD1
TGTGCCAGCACCATGACACCCAGAACTGATACGCAGTATTTT | CASTMTPRTDTQYF | TRBV12-3/TRBV12-4 | many | TRBJ2-3 | NA
TGTGCCAGCAGTTTCTCGCGGACAGGGGTAATTTCGGCGGCGGCTGGGGCCAACGTCCTGACTTTC | CASSFSRTGVISAAAGANVLTF | TRBV12-3/TRBV12-4 | many | TRBJ2-6 | TRBD1
TGTGCCAGCAGCTCCACCTGGACGGCCCCCGCCCGTAGCTCCTACAATGAGCAGTTCTTC | CASSSTWTAPARSSYNEQFF | TRBV11-2 | NA | TRBJ2-1 | NA
TGTGCCACCATGACGGGAGTCATCCCAGATACGCAGTATTTT | CATMTGVIPDTQYF | TRBV2 | many | TRBJ2-3 | NA
TGTGCCAGCAGCTGGGACAGCTACTACGAGCAGTACTTC | CASSWDSYYEQYF | TRBV2 | many | TRBJ2-7 | TRBD1
TGTGCCAGCAGCCCCACTAGCGGGAGCGCCGAGCAGTTCTTC | CASSPTSGSAEQFF | TRBV4-2 | many | TRBJ2-1 | TRBD2
TGTGCCAGCAGTAGGCTAGCGGGAGGGGAGCAGTACTTC | CASSRLAGGEQYF | TRBV27 | NA | TRBJ2-7 | TRBD2